Listed here are 2 T cell receptor beta chains from one sample, sequenced in a study of blood T cells in healthy people across ages. Primers used in a second PCR of about 6 to 12 cycles were a sample-barcoded 5' primer and a J-beta primer mix. Via MiXCR, TCRdb re-called the 5' RACE reads, giving one row per CDR3 protein. Among about 1,000,000 distinct CDR3 sequences listed, 40% to 45% were seen once. Sequencing was carried out using blood. These receptor sequences come from a woman aged 55-69 years in good health.

The chain joins TRBV2 to TRBJ2-5; unclear D gene. The germline CDR1 and CDR2 sequences are SNHLY and FYNNEI. With 4 bases removed from V and 5 bases from J, the gap between germline ends came to 11 bases. The CDR3 spans 13 residues. CDR3 sequence reads: CASSGGSLETQYF. As DNA, the CDR3 is TGTGCCAGCAGTGGGGGTAGCCTCGAGACCCAGTACTTC. Filled out from reference TRBV2 and TRBJ2-5, the complete variable domain reads EPEVTQTPSHQVTQMGQEVILRCVPISNHLYFYWYRQILGQKVEFLVSFYNNEISEKSEIFDDQFSVERPDGSNFTLKIRSTKLEDSAMYFCASSGGSLETQYFGPGTRLLVL.

The gene calls are TRBV11-2 and TRBJ2-1, with D perhaps matching TRBD2 (7 bases). V was trimmed by 2 bases and J by 2 bases, leaving 13 bases between them. Looked up from germline, CDR1 is SGHAT and CDR2 is FQNNGV. The CDR3 runs 16 residues. As DNA, the CDR3 is TGTGCCAGCAGCTTAAGGGGGGGGGTAACCTACAATGAGCAGTTCTTC. It is translated as CASSLRGGVTYNEQFF.